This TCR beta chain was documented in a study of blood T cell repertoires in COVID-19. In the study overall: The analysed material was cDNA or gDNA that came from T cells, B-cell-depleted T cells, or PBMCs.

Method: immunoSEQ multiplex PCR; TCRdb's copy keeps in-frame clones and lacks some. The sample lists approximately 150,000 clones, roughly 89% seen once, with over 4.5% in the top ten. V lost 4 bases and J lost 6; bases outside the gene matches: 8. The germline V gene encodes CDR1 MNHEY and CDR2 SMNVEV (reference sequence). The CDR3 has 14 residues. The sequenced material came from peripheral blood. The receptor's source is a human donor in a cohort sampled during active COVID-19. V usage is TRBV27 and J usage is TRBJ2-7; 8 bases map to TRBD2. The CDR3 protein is CASSSSGSLTEQYF. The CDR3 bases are TGTGCCAGCAGTTCTAGCGGGTCCTTGACCGAGCAGTACTTC.